The clone carrying this T cell receptor (beta chain) has just a few counts. The target antigen is unknown. This CDR3 has 13 amino acids. V lost 7 bases to trimming and J lost 7 bases, with 14 bases between them. Per the germline V gene, CDR1 is SNHLY and CDR2 is FYNNEI. The sample belongs to a study of memory CD4+ T cells and cytomegalovirus serostatus. Study-wide context: Of the healthy Belgian adults, 9 were CMV seropositive and more than 20 seronegative.

Study results and limitations: CD4+ memory repertoires contained about 40% of the roughly 150 reported CMV TCRbeta sequences. Suggested: most of the CMV-linked TCR signature lies in CD4+ memory cells.

Single viable CD3+CD4+CD8-CD45RO+ cells were sorted as the memory CD4+ T cells. Positive selection with CD4 microbeads enriched total CD4+ T cells. The assay was immunoSEQ multiplex PCR, and TCRdb's table has in-frame clones only and misses some. The sample lists 80,000 or so clones, just under 80% occurring once. J is TRBJ1-5 and V is TRBV2, with D uncertain. This sequence was found in an adult in good health and CMV-seropositive. Sample: memory CD4+ T cells from blood. The CDR3 sequence is CASMVAVGQPQHF. In DNA form, the CDR3 reads TGTGCCAGCATGGTGGCCGTGGGACAGCCCCAGCATTTT.